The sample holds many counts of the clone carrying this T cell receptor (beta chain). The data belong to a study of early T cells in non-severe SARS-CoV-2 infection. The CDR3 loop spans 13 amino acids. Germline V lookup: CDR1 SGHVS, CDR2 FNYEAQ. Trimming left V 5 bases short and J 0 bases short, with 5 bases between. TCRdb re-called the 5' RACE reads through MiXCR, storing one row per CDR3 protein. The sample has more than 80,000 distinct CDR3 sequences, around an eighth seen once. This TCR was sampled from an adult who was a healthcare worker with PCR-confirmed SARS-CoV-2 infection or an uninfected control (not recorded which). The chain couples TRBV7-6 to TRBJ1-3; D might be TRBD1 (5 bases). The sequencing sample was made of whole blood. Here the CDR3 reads CASSGHSGNTIYF. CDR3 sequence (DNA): TGTGCCAGCAGCGGACACTCTGGAAACACCATATATTTT.